These 30 T cell receptor beta chains originate from one sample sequenced in a study of blood T cell repertoires in COVID-19. The protocol was immunoSEQ multiplex PCR, while the TCRdb copy is restricted to in-frame clones and leaves out a portion. The sample carries more than 25,000 clones, roughly 82% recorded once. Sequenced material: peripheral blood. The receptors shown here come from a human donor in a cohort sampled during active COVID-19.

The gene calls are TRBV2 and TRBJ2-7; TRBD1 aligns across 7 bases. Losses at the gene ends were 1 base for V and 2 bases for J; bases not matched to a gene: 14. CDR3 length: 18 amino acids. Germline CDR1 SNHLY, CDR2 FYNNEI. The CDR3 here is CASSEGTGIPLYPYEQYF. CDR3 coding DNA: TGTGCCAGCAGTGAAGGGACAGGAATCCCCCTATATCCCTACGAGCAGTACTTC.

The chain links TRBV30 to TRBJ1-6; a weak D match, TRBD1 (6 bases). The CDR3 is made up of 15 amino acids. V dropped 2 bases and J dropped 4 bases, with 12 bases sitting between them. The germline gives CDR1 GTSNPN, CDR2 SVGIG (reference sequence). CDR3 loop: CAWSRRGNYNSPLHF. The CDR3 nucleotides read TGTGCCTGGAGTAGAAGGGGGAATTATAATTCACCCCTCCACTTT.

This clone showed up just a few times. The chain has TRBV6-5 and TRBJ1-2; D is uncertain. CDR1 is MNHEY and CDR2 is SVGAGI in the germline V gene. Trimming stripped 4 bases from V and 3 bases from J, with 12 bases between. The CDR3 consists of 14 residues. DNA of the CDR3: TGTGCCAGCAGTTCGGACGGGAGATACTATGGCTACACCTTC. Translated: CASSSDGRYYGYTF.

A few counts support this clone. V is TRBV12-3 or TRBV12-4 and J is TRBJ2-7, with D unresolved. The V and J ends lost 0 bases and 3 bases respectively, with 3 bases between them. CDR3 length equals 12 residues. The CDR3 sequence: CASSLALYEQYF. In DNA form, the CDR3 reads TGTGCCAGCAGTTTAGCCCTCTACGAGCAGTACTTC.

The chain carries TRBV2 and TRBJ1-5, with D possibly matching TRBD1 (6 bases). This CDR3 is 15 amino acids long. Looked up from germline, CDR1 is SNHLY and CDR2 is FYNNEI. Trimming removed 6 bases at V and 0 bases at J, with 12 bases between. This CDR3 reads CASSPTGHSNQPQHF. CDR3 sequence (DNA): TGTGCCAGCAGCCCGACAGGACATAGCAATCAGCCCCAGCATTTT.

The chain has TRBV18 and TRBJ1-2, with D tentatively TRBD1 (5 bases). V lost 3 bases, J lost 5 bases, and 13 bases lay in between. The CDR3 spans 14 residues. The germline V gene encodes CDR1 KGHSH and CDR2 LQKENI. The CDR3 region is CASSPAQAGYGYTF. CDR3 nucleotide sequence: TGTGCCAGCTCACCCGCACAGGCAGGATATGGCTACACCTTC.

CDR3 protein: CASSGPGLEYQETQYF. The DNA for the CDR3 is TGTGCCAGCAGTGGGCCAGGACTAGAGTACCAAGAGACCCAGTACTTC. The genes are TRBV25-1 and TRBJ2-5; TRBD2 aligns across 7 bases. Germline CDR1 is MGHDK and CDR2 is SYGVNS. The CDR3 runs to 16 residues. The V segment lost 4 bases and the J segment 0 bases; nucleotides outside the gene matches: 8.

This chain links TRBV21-1 with TRBJ1-2. TRBV21-1 corresponds to a pseudogene. There are 15 residues in the CDR3. The DNA for the CDR3 is TGTGCCAGCAGCTCGGGGGGCCGGGGCCCCTATGGCTACACCTTC. The encoded protein is CASSSGGRGPYGYTF.

This sequence joins TRBV10-2 and TRBJ2-7; weak D call: TRBD1 (6 bases). V lost 4 bases to trimming and J lost 1 base, with 11 bases between them. Looked up from germline, CDR1 is WSHSY and CDR2 is SAAADI. The CDR3 runs 14 residues. The CDR3 nucleotides are TGCGCCAGCAGTGTATTTCAGGGGTCCTACGAGCAGTACTTC. Residues: CASSVFQGSYEQYF.

V gene TRBV7-6 combines with J gene TRBJ2-3; no firm D call. CDR3 size: 13 residues. CDR1 and CDR2 from the germline V gene are SGHVS and FNYEAQ. Trimming stripped 5 bases from V and 0 bases from J, with 6 bases between. The DNA of the CDR3 is TGTGCCAGCAGCCCAACTAGCACAGATACGCAGTATTTT. This sequence encodes CASSPTSTDTQYF.

J is TRBJ2-1 and V is TRBV6-5; possibly TRBD2 for D (5 bases). Germline V gene data show CDR1 as MNHEY and CDR2 as SVGAGI. Trimming removed 6 bases from V and 7 bases from J, with 13 bases in between. The CDR3 runs to 13 residues. CDR3 protein: CASSAGPENEQFF. In DNA, the CDR3 is TGTGCCAGCAGCGCGGGTCCTGAGAATGAGCAGTTCTTC.

V is TRBV28 and J is TRBJ2-7; 7 bases line up with TRBD2. Germline-derived CDR1 and CDR2 are MDHEN and SYDVKM. The V and J ends lost 6 bases and 6 bases, in that order; junction bases with no gene match: 11. The CDR3 is 14 residues long. The DNA of the CDR3 is TGTGCCAGCAGATACCCCGGGGGGTCGGGCGAGCAGTACTTC. As protein: CASRYPGGSGEQYF.

In nucleotides, the CDR3 is TGTGCCGCCAGGGTCACTAACTATGGCTACACCTTC. Translating gives CAARVTNYGYTF. The chain carries TRBV28 and TRBJ1-2; weak D call: TRBD1 (5 bases). The CDR3 is 12 amino acids. Trimming cost V 11 bases and J 0 bases, with 10 bases left between them. CDR1 and CDR2 from the germline V gene are MDHEN and SYDVKM.

This sequence joins TRBV11-2 and TRBJ2-6, with 8 positions matching TRBD1. The CDR3 sequence is 16 residues long. The germline V gene encodes CDR1 SGHAT and CDR2 FQNNGV. With 10 bases clipped from V and 2 bases from J, the junction kept 10 bases outside the gene matches. CDR3 sequence (DNA): TGTGCCACCCCGCCCCCAGGGGGCGCTGGGGCCAACGTCCTGACTTTC. Its translation is CATPPPGGAGANVLTF.

The chain links TRBV18 to TRBJ1-5, with a possible D match to TRBD1 (5 bases). Germline V gene lookup returns CDR1 KGHSH and CDR2 LQKENI. The V gene lost 2 bases and the J gene lost 2 bases, with 10 bases spanning the gap. The CDR3 runs 15 residues. CDR3 region: CASSPGAPGNQPQHF. CDR3 sequence (DNA): TGTGCCAGCTCACCAGGGGCGCCTGGCAATCAGCCCCAGCATTTT.

This chain uses TRBV5-8 with TRBJ2-7, with a tentative D call TRBD2 (5 bases). The CDR3 totals 13 residues. The germline V and J ends were trimmed by 4 bases and 2 bases, with 10 bases remaining between them. Germline-derived CDR1 and CDR2 are SGHTS and YDEGEE. CDR3 residues: CASSQDLTYEQYF. Written as DNA, the CDR3 is TGTGCCAGCAGCCAGGACTTGACCTACGAGCAGTACTTC.

The J gene is TRBJ1-2, the V gene TRBV30; 10 bases map to TRBD1. The V and J ends lost 4 bases and 6 bases, in that order; junction bases with no gene match: 8. This CDR3 region has 14 residues. Germline assignment: CDR1 GTSNPN and CDR2 SVGIG (reference sequence). As DNA, the CDR3 is TGTGCCTGGACCCTGGGACAGGGGATCGATGGCTACACCTTC. Its protein product is CAWTLGQGIDGYTF. Together with reference TRBV30 and TRBJ1-2, the CDR3 gives the full variable domain: SQTIHQWPATLVQPVGSPLSLECTVEGTSNPNLYWYRQAAGRGLQLLFYSVGIGQISSEVPQNLSASRPQDRQFILSSKKLLLSDSGFYLCAWTLGQGIDGYTFGSGTRLTVV.

The rearrangement uses TRBV5-4 and TRBJ2-2; 10 bases map to TRBD2. CDR1 and CDR2 from the germline V gene are SGHNT and YYREEE (reference sequence). The CDR3 totals 18 residues. V shed 0 bases, J shed 6 bases, and the junction held 11 bases outside the gene matches. CDR3 protein: CASSLDSFQRGGAGELFF. The CDR3 region has the DNA TGTGCCAGCAGCTTGGATTCCTTCCAGCGGGGGGGCGCCGGGGAGCTGTTTTTT.

The chain recombines TRBV12-5 with TRBJ1-4; D gene unclear. The CDR3 loop spans 13 amino acids. The germline V gene encodes CDR1 LGHNT and CDR2 FRNRAP. V dropped 7 bases and J dropped 0 bases, with 6 bases sitting between them. This chain's CDR3 is CASATATNEKLFF. CDR3 sequence (DNA): TGTGCTAGTGCTACTGCAACTAATGAAAAACTGTTTTTT.

This chain uses TRBV11-2 with TRBJ2-5; 11 bases are shared with TRBD2. CDR3 length: 18 residues. V was pared by 2 bases and J by 5 bases, with 13 bases of the junction left unmatched. Per germline, CDR1 SGHAT and CDR2 FQNNGV. CDR3 bases: TGTGCCAGCAGCTTAAGGATAGGGGTTAGCGGGGGGGCGGAGACCCAGTACTTC. It codes for CASSLRIGVSGGAETQYF.

The genes are TRBV3-1 (or the pseudogene TRBV3-2) and TRBJ2-7; weak D call: TRBD2 (6 bases). The CDR3 sequence is 14 residues long. V lost 0 bases and J lost 4, with 10 bases in between. CDR1 and CDR2 from the germline V gene are LGHDT and YNNKEL (reference sequence). The CDR3 nucleotides read TGTGCCAGCAGCCAAGATCCAGGGAGGTACGAGCAGTACTTC. As protein: CASSQDPGRYEQYF.

The V and J genes are TRBV19 and TRBJ1-5, with 7 bases identical to TRBD1. V shed 7 bases and J 4 bases; nucleotides not matched to a gene: 7. The CDR3 is 14 residues long. CDR1 and CDR2 from the germline V gene are LNHDA and SQIVND (reference sequence). The CDR3 protein is CASTPDRNNQPQHF. CDR3 DNA sequence: TGTGCCAGTACCCCGGACAGGAATAATCAGCCCCAGCATTTT.

The gene calls are TRBV14 and TRBJ2-3, with 8 bases lining up with TRBD2. This CDR3 comprises 12 residues. Germline assignment: CDR1 SGHDN and CDR2 FVKESK. V gave up 4 bases and J gave up 6 bases; unmatched junction bases: 0. The CDR3 bases are TGTGCCAGCAGCCCGGGAGGGGATACGCAGTATTTT. Its translation: CASSPGGDTQYF.

The rearrangement links TRBV29-1 to TRBJ1-5; D is possibly TRBD1 (6 bases). Between the trimmed V and J ends, which lost 4 bases and 7 bases, there was a span of 11 bases. CDR3 size: 12 residues. Germline CDR1 SQVTM, CDR2 ANQGSEA. The CDR3 sequence: CSVGIGGQPQHF. CDR3 coding DNA: TGCAGCGTTGGAATTGGGGGCCAGCCCCAGCATTTT.

This clone was counted only a few times. V gene TRBV6-5 combines with J gene TRBJ2-2; possibly TRBD2 for D (5 bases). V was trimmed by 0 bases and J by 0 bases, leaving 8 bases between them. The CDR3 covers 16 residues. Germline V gene data show CDR1 as MNHEY and CDR2 as SVGAGI. In nucleotides, the CDR3 is TGTGCCAGCAGTTACTCGACGGACTCGAACACCGGGGAGCTGTTTTTT. Residues: CASSYSTDSNTGELFF.

The chain links TRBV13 to TRBJ2-7, with a tentative D call TRBD2 (5 bases). V was pared by 1 base and J by 2 bases, with 12 bases between. The germline V gene encodes CDR1 PRHDT and CDR2 FYEKMQ (reference sequence). The CDR3 length is 15 residues. The CDR3 nucleotides read TGTGCCAGCAGCTTAGCTAGCTTTGCGGCCTACGAGCAGTACTTC. It codes for CASSLASFAAYEQYF.

This clone showed up just a few times. This chain links TRBV6-6 with TRBJ1-1, with 7 positions matching TRBD1. Germline assignment: CDR1 MNHNY and CDR2 SVGAGI (reference sequence). Trimming took 5 bases from V and 3 from J; bases not matched to a gene: 6. This CDR3 contains 14 residues. The chain's CDR3 is CASSLGQWDTEAFF. CDR3 nucleotides: TGTGCCAGCAGTCTGGGACAGTGGGACACTGAAGCTTTCTTT.

The J gene is TRBJ1-2, the V gene TRBV11-2, with no clear D. From germline, CDR1 is SGHAT and CDR2 FQNNGV. Trimming cost V 1 base and J 0 bases, with 12 bases left between them. This CDR3 region has 16 residues. CDR3 nucleotide sequence: TGTGCCAGCAGCTTAGTTTTGGCGGCAGCTAACTATGGCTACACCTTC. Protein product: CASSLVLAAANYGYTF.

The chain couples TRBV27 to TRBJ2-3; 9 nucleotides match TRBD2. The junction had 3 bases not matched to a gene; V was cut back by 3 bases and J by 2 bases. Per germline, CDR1 MNHEY and CDR2 SMNVEV (reference sequence). CDR3 length equals 15 residues. The CDR3 DNA reads as TGTGCCAGCAGTTTCTCTAGCGGGGACACAGATACGCAGTATTTT. Translating gives CASSFSSGDTDTQYF.

The chain uses TRBV30 and TRBJ2-7, with 7 bases aligning to TRBD2. Germline V lookup: CDR1 GTSNPN, CDR2 SVGIG (reference sequence). CDR3 size: 14 residues. The ends lost 5 bases at V and 0 bases at J; junction bases unmatched: 7. The DNA for the CDR3 is TGTGCCTGGGGGGACTACCCAAGCTCCTACGAGCAGTACTTC. Protein: CAWGDYPSSYEQYF. The full variable domain, completed using reference TRBV30 and TRBJ2-7, is SQTIHQWPATLVQPVGSPLSLECTVEGTSNPNLYWYRQAAGRGLQLLFYSVGIGQISSEVPQNLSASRPQDRQFILSSKKLLLSDSGFYLCAWGDYPSSYEQYFGPGTRLTVT.